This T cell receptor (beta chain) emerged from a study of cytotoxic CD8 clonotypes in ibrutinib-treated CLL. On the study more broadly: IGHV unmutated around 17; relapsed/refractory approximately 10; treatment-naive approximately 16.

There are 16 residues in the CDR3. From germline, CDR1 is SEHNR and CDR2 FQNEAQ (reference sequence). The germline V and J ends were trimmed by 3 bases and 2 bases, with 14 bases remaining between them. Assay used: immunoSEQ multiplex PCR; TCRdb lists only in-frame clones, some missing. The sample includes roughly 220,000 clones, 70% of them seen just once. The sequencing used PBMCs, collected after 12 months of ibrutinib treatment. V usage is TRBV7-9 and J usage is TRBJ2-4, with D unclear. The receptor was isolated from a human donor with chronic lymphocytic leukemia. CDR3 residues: CASSFGSGVTKNIQYF. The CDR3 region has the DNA TGTGCCAGCAGCTTCGGGTCCGGCGTAACCAAAAACATTCAGTACTTC.